This TCR beta chain derives from a study of monozygotic twins with inflammatory bowel disease (dated by TCRdb to between 2019 and 2020). Describing the broader study: A total of 28 monozygotic twin pairs were included in the full study, comprising nine German pairs (four IBD-concordant, five IBD-discordant) and 19 IBD-discordant Danish pairs. Each individual had, on average, about 151 000 unique TCRalpha sequences and 181 000 unique TCRbeta sequences available for analysis. The search for disease-associated traits relied mainly on comparing, within discordant pairs, IBD patients with their genetically identical healthy co-twins.

What the research found in general, with its limitations: No difference in repertoire similarity was observed between concordant and discordant twins, possibly owing to limited statistical power. The results gave no support for a single strong signal or clonotype linked to IBD. Because patients were on differing immunosuppressive treatments, the repertoires may have picked up extra background noise and inter-individual variability. The analysis was unable to tell apart different T cell subtypes. Fewer clonotypes were shared with other individuals by IBD patients than by healthy twins, most markedly in patients showing signs of disease activity. IBD patients had lower TCRbeta repertoire diversity, measured by the inverse Simpson index, than their healthy co-twins.

Library creation used 5' RACE. The input for every TCR library was roughly 3,200 ng of total RNA. For each sample, cDNA synthesis with SMARTScribe reverse transcriptase was split into eight separate reactions. During cDNA synthesis, template switching was used to introduce unique molecular identifiers that contained a 6-nucleotide sample barcode. TCRalpha and TCRbeta cDNA was amplified by two nested PCRs of 16 and 9 cycles, with bead purification after each PCR. Before amplification, the cDNA was both treated with uracil DNA-glycosylase and purified with the QIAquick PCR purification kit. The second PCR added Illumina TruSeq-compatible adapters along with sample-specific barcodes. Library quality and concentration were checked on TapeStation and Qubit, and libraries were pooled at around 5.3 ng each. The pooled libraries were sequenced with 2 x 100 bp reads and custom sequencing primers on an Illumina HiSeq2500 single-index Rapid Run. The source study handled its data this way. PCR and sequencing errors were corrected by UMI-based consensus assembly using MiGEC version 1.2.6. MiXCR version 2.1.1 was used to carry out V(D)J alignment, clonotype assembly and CDR3 extraction. To normalise gene usage, clonotype sharing and MAIT/NKT TCR abundance, the analysis used the top 1000, 10 000 and 20 000 clonotypes per sample. Diversity was computed as the inverse Simpson index with the vegan R package after downsampling to 27 000 UMIs. Statistical testing used paired Mann-Whitney U tests on the discordant twin pairs and applied Benjamini-Hochberg correction for multiple testing. The reads underwent TCRdb reprocessing, giving one record for each CDR3 protein sequence and no DNA. The V and J calls come from TCRdb's annotation, not from the publication. The table held for this sample gives roughly 320,000 distinct CDR3 sequences. The top ten hold about 5% of the sample.

From each donor, a 2.5 ml peripheral blood sample was drawn into PAXgene tubes and stored at -80 degrees C. Without T cell sorting, total RNA was isolated from whole blood using the PAXgene blood miRNA kit on an automated QIAcube. Deep TCRalpha and TCRbeta repertoire profiling with unique molecular barcoding was performed on peripheral blood of monozygotic twin pairs concordant or discordant for inflammatory bowel disease. Smoking habits were recorded for all twin pairs, with individuals classified as current, former or never smokers. Turning to this clonotype: The antigen it recognizes is unknown.

The TCR originated in a human donor with ulcerative colitis or Crohn's disease, or a healthy co-twin of an affected twin (not recorded which). The sequencing input was blood.

CDR3 loop: CASSFEYSEQYF. This sequence uses TRBV12-3 or TRBV12-4 and TRBJ2-7. The CDR3 spans 12 residues, from the cysteine through the phenylalanine. Only the protein is on record.